This TCR beta chain was recorded in a study of cytomegalovirus exposure and HLA in healthy donors. The PCR had 60 Vbeta and 13 Jbeta primers. TCRdb's copy holds only in-frame clones and misses some; the assay was immunoSEQ multiplex PCR. The sample holds roughly 180,000 clones, roughly 80% seen once. The donors (healthy individuals) were bone marrow donors. The sample comprised PBMCs. This TCR came from a female donor in good health and CMV-seronegative.

The chain's CDR3 is CASSSTGQLKVEQFF. The CDR3 DNA is TGTGCCAGCAGTTCTACGGGACAGCTTAAAGTTGAGCAGTTCTTC. The chain recombines TRBV6-6 with TRBJ2-1; TRBD1 matches 7 bases. V lost 4 bases to trimming and J lost 9 bases; unmatched junction nucleotides: 12. Germline loops: CDR1 MNHNY, CDR2 SVGAGI (reference sequence). The CDR3 is 15 amino acids.